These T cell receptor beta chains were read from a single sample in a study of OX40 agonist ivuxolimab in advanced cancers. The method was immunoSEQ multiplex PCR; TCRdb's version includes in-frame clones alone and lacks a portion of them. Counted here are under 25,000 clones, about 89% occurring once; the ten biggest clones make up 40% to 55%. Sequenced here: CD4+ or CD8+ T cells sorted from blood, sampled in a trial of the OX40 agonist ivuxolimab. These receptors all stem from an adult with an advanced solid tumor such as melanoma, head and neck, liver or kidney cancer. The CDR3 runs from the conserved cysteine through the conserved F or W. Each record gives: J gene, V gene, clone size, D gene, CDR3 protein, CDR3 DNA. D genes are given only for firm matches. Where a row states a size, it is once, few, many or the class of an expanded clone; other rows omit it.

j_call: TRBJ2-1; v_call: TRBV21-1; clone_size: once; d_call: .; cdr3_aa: CASSTQARNEQFF; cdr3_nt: TGTGCCAGCAGCACCCAGGCTAGAAATGAGCAGTTCTTC
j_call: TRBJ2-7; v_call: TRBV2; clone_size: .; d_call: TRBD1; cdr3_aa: CASSEALLLDRGREQYF; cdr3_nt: TGTGCCAGCAGTGAAGCGCTTCTCCTGGACAGGGGTAGGGAGCAGTACTTC
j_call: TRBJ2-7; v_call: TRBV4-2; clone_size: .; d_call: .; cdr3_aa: CASSQGTRTNSYEQYF; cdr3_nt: TGTGCCAGCAGCCAAGGTACGAGGACGAACTCCTACGAGCAGTACTTC
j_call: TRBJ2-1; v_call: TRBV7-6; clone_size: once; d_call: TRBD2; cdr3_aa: CASSLEERDYEQFF; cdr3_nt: TGTGCCAGCAGCTTAGAAGAGCGGGATTATGAGCAGTTCTTC
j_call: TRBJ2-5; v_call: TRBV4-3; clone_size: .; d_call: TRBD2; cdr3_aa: CASSQASTSWETQYF; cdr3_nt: TGCGCCAGCAGCCAAGCTTCGACTAGCTGGGAGACCCAGTACTTC
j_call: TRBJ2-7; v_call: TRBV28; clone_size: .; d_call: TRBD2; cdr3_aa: CASSITSGPPYEQYF; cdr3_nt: TGTGCCAGCAGCATTACTAGCGGGCCACCCTACGAGCAGTACTTC
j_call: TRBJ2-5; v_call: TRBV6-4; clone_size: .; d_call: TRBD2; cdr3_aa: CASFQREGKTQYF; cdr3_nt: TGTGCCAGCTTCCAGCGGGAGGGGAAGACCCAGTACTTC
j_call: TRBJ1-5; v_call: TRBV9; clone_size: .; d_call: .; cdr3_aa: CASSQEGSNQPQHF; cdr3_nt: TGTGCCAGCAGCCAGGAGGGTAGCAATCAGCCCCAGCATTTT
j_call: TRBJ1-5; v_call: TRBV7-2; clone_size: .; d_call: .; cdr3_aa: CASSLVGAGDQPQHF; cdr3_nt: TGTGCCAGCAGCTTAGTGGGGGCTGGGGATCAGCCCCAGCATTTT
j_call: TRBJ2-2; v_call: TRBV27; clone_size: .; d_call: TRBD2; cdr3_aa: CASNVAGARDGELFF; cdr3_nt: TGTGCCAGTAACGTAGCGGGGGCAAGGGATGGGGAGCTGTTTTTT
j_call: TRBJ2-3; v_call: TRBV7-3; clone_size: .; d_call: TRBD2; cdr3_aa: CASSDPSGTTDTQYF; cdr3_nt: TGTGCCAGCAGCGACCCTAGCGGGACCACAGATACGCAGTATTTT
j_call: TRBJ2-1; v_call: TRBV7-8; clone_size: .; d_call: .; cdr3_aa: CASSLAQPSTYNEQFF; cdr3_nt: TGTGCCAGCAGCTTAGCGCAGCCAAGTACCTACAATGAGCAGTTCTTC
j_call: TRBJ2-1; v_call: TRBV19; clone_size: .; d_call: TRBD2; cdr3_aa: CASTLSSGGYNEQFF; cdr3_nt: TGTGCCAGTACCCTTAGTAGCGGGGGATACAATGAGCAGTTCTTC
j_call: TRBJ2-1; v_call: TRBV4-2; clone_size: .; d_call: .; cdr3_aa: CASSQDGDSYNEQFF; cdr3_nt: TGTGCCAGCAGCCAAGATGGGGACTCCTACAATGAGCAGTTCTTC
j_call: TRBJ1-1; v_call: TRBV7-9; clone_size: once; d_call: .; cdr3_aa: CASSLAGPSTEAFF; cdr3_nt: TGTGCCAGCAGCTTAGCAGGCCCCTCCACTGAAGCTTTCTTT
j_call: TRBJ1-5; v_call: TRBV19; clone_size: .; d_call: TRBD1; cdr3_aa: CASSTITGGQPGTPQHF; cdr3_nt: TGTGCCAGTAGTACCATCACGGGGGGACAGCCGGGGACGCCCCAGCATTTT
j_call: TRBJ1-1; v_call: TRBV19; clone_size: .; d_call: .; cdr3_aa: CASSSWDTEAFF; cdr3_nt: TGTGCCAGTTCGAGCTGGGACACTGAAGCTTTCTTT
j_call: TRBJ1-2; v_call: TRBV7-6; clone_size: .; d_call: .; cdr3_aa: CASSLGQGTGGYTF; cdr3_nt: TGTGCCAGCAGCTTAGGGCAGGGGACGGGGGGCTACACCTTC
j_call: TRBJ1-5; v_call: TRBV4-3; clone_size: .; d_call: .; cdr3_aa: CASSQEGGQPQHF; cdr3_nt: TGCGCCAGCAGCCAAGAAGGGGGTCAGCCCCAGCATTTT
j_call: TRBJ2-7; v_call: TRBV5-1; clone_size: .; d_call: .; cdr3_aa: CASSLGGDYEQYF; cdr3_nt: TGCGCCAGCAGCTTGGGTGGCGATTACGAGCAGTACTTC
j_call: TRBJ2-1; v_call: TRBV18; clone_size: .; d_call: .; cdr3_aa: CASSPPNNEQFF; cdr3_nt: TGTGCCAGCTCACCTCCGAACAATGAGCAGTTCTTC
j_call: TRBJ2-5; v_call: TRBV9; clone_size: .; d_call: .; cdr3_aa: CASSPSSGETQYF; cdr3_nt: TGTGCCAGCAGCCCCTCGTCGGGGGAGACCCAGTACTTC
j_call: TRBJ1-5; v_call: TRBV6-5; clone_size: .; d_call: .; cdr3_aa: CASSYTTAQPQHF; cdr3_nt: TGTGCCAGCAGTTACACCACGGCTCAGCCCCAGCATTTT
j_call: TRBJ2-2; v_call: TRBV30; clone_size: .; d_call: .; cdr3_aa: CAWSMGVNTGELFF; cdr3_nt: TGTGCCTGGAGTATGGGGGTTAACACCGGGGAGCTGTTTTTT
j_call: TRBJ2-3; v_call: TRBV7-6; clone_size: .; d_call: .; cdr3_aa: CASSSPGRSTDTQYF; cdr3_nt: TGTGCCAGCAGCTCACCGGGACGAAGCACAGATACGCAGTATTTT
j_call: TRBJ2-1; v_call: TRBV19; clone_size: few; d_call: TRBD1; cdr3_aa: CASSYLSGTGNINEQFF; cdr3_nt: TGTGCCAGTAGTTATCTGAGTGGGACAGGGAACATCAATGAGCAGTTCTTC
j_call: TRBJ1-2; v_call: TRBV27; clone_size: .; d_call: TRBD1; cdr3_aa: CASSGRDRSAKDYGYTF; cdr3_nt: TGTGCCAGCAGTGGCCGGGACAGGTCTGCCAAAGACTATGGCTACACCTTC
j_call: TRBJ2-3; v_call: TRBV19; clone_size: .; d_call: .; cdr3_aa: CASSTFLREREDTQYF; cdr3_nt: TGTGCCAGTAGTACCTTTTTGAGGGAGAGGGAAGATACGCAGTATTTT
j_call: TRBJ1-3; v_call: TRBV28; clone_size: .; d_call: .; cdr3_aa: CASSLFRGSSGNTIYF; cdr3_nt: TGTGCCAGCAGTTTATTCCGGGGGAGCTCTGGAAACACCATATATTTT
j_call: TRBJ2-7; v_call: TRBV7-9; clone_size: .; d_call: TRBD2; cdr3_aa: CASSPPSGTYEQYF; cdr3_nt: TGTGCCAGCAGCCCCCCTAGCGGGACCTACGAGCAGTACTTC
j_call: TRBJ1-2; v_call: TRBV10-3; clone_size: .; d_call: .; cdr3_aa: CAIRQEANYGYTF; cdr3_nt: TGTGCCATCCGCCAGGAGGCTAACTATGGCTACACCTTC
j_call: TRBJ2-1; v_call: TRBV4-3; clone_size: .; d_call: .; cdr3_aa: CASSQDRGENEQFF; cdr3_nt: TGCGCCAGCAGCCAAGATCGAGGGGAGAATGAGCAGTTCTTC
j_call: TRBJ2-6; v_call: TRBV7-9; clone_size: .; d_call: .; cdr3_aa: CASSWTDSGANVLTF; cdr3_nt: TGTGCCAGCAGCTGGACTGACTCTGGGGCCAACGTCCTGACTTTC
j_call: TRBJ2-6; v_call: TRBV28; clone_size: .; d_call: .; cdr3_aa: CASRPWTGVLTF; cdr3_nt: TGTGCCAGCAGACCCTGGACCGGCGTCCTGACTTTC
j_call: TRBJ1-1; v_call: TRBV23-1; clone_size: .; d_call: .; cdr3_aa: CASSQSASQIRRTEAFF; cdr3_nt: TGCGCCAGCAGTCAATCGGCTTCCCAAATCCGGCGGACTGAAGCTTTCTTT
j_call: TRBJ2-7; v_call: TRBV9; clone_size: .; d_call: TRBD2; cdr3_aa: CASSEGTSGPYEQYF; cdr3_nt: TGTGCCAGCAGCGAGGGGACTAGCGGTCCGTACGAGCAGTACTTC
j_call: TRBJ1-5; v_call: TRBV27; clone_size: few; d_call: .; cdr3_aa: CASSLRYNQPQHF; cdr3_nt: TGTGCCAGCAGTTTACGGTACAATCAGCCCCAGCATTTT
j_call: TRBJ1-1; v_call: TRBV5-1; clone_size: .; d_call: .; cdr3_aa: CASSVRDDTEAFF; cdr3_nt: TGCGCCAGCAGTGTCCGGGATGACACTGAAGCTTTCTTT
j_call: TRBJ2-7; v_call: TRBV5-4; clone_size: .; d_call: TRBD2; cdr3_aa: CASSWRGGAEQYF; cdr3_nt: TGTGCCAGCAGCTGGCGCGGGGGGGCCGAGCAGTACTTC
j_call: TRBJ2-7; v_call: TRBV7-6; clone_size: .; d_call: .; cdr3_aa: CASSARSGSYEQYF; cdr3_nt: TGTGCCAGCAGCGCCCGCTCAGGATCCTACGAGCAGTACTTC
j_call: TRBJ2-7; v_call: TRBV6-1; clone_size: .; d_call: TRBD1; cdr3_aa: CASSDFGTGGEQYF; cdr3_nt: TGTGCCAGCAGTGATTTTGGGACAGGGGGCGAGCAGTACTTC
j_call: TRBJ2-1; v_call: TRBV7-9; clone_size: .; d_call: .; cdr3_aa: CASSSWDSLGREFNNEQFF; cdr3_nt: TGTGCCAGCAGCTCCTGGGACTCCCTAGGACGGGAGTTCAACAATGAGCAGTTCTTC
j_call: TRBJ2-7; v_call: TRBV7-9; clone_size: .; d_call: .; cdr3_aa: CASSLAVGYEQYF; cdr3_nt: TGTGCCAGCAGCTTAGCCGTCGGGTACGAGCAGTACTTC
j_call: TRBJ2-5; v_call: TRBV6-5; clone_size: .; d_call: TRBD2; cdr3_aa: CASSYVQRELQETQYF; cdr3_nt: TGTGCCAGCAGTTATGTCCAGCGGGAACTGCAAGAGACCCAGTACTTC
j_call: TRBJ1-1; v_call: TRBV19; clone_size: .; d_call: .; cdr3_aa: CASSIGWNTEAFF; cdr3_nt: TGTGCCAGTAGTATAGGTTGGAACACTGAAGCTTTCTTT
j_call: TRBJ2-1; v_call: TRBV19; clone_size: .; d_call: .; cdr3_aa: CASSIDLGNEQFF; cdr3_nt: TGTGCCAGTAGTATAGATCTGGGCAATGAGCAGTTCTTC
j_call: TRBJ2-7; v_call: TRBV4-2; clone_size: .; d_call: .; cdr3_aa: CASAQGYEQYF; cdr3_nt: TGTGCCAGCGCACAGGGTTACGAGCAGTACTTC
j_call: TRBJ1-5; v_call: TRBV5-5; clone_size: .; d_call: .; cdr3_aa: CASSLPGDQPQHF; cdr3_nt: TGTGCCAGCAGCTTGCCGGGGGATCAGCCCCAGCATTTT
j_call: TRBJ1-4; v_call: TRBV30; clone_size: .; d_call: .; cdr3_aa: CAFLRMTNEKLFF; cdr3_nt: TGTGCCTTCCTAAGGATGACTAATGAAAAACTGTTTTTT
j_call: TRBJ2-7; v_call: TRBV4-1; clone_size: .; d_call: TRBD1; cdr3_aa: CASSLGDSEQYF; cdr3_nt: TGCGCCAGCAGCCTAGGGGACAGCGAGCAGTACTTC
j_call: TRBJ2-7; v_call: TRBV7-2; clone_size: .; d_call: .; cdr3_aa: CASSSVYEQYF; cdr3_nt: TGTGCCAGCAGCTCCGTCTACGAGCAGTACTTC
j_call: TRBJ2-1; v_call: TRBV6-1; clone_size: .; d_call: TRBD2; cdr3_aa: CASSEGLAYNEQFF; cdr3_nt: TGTGCCAGCAGTGAGGGACTAGCCTACAATGAGCAGTTCTTC
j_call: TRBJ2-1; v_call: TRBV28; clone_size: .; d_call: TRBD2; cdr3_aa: CASRLAGGLDEQFF; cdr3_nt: TGTGCCAGCCGGCTAGCGGGAGGACTGGATGAGCAGTTCTTC
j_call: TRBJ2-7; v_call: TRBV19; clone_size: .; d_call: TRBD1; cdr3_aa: CASSIGQGRGYEQYF; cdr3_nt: TGTGCCAGTAGTATTGGACAGGGACGGGGGTACGAGCAGTACTTC
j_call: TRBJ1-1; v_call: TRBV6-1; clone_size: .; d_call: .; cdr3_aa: CASSEPGVVGWDRRLNTEAFF; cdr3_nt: TGTGCCAGCAGTGAACCGGGGGTAGTGGGGTGGGACCGCCGGCTGAACACTGAAGCTTTCTTT
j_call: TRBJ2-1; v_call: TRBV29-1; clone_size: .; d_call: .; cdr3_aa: CSVANPQGLNYNEQFF; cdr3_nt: TGCAGCGTTGCCAACCCCCAGGGACTGAACTACAATGAGCAGTTCTTC
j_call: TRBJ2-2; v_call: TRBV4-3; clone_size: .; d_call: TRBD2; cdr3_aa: CASSQGMREAGGELFF; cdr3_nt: TGCGCCAGCAGCCAGGGGATGCGGGAGGCGGGCGGGGAGCTGTTTTTT
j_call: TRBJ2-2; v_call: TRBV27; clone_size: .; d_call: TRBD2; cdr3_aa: CASAAGPGRSTGELFF; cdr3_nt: TGTGCCAGCGCGGCGGGACCCGGGAGGAGCACCGGGGAGCTGTTTTTT
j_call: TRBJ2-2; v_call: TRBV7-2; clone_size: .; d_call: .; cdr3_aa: CASSLVFITGELFF; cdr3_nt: TGTGCCAGCAGCTTAGTCTTTATCACCGGGGAGCTGTTTTTT
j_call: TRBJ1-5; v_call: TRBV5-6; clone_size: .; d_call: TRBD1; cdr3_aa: CASSQGTGGGNQPQHF; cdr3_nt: TGTGCCAGCAGCCAAGGGACAGGGGGCGGCAATCAGCCCCAGCATTTT